The clone carrying this T cell receptor (beta chain) was recorded only once. Repertoires were generated with immunoSEQ multiplex PCR, while TCRdb's copy carries only in-frame clones and drops some. Seen here are approximately 20,000 clones, 87% observed once, and the top ten hold roughly 2.3%. This sample is drawn from a study of chemoradiotherapy in HPV16-positive cancers. Repeated repertoire sampling spanned the course of chemoradiotherapy. CDR3 size: 16 residues. V gave up 3 bases and J gave up 1 base; unmatched junction bases: 3. Germline V gene data show CDR1 as SNHLY and CDR2 as FYNNEI. The sample here was blood, taken from a patient who underwent chemoradiotherapy. The sequence was obtained from a human donor with HPV-associated anogenital cancer. This rearrangement joins TRBV2 to TRBJ2-1, with 10 bases identical to TRBD2. The CDR3 DNA reads TGTGCCAGCAGTGAGGAGCGGGAGGGGTCCTACAATGAGCAGTTCTTC. Amino acids: CASSEEREGSYNEQFF.